What follows is one T cell receptor (beta chain) and its context. These data originate in a study of blood T cell repertoires in COVID-19. Study as a whole: The United States, Italy and Spain provided the acute and convalescent COVID-19 samples.

In the source study's methods: Amplification with reference gene primers provided the estimates of nucleated cell counts. Clones were read by immunoSEQ multiplex PCR, and TCRdb kept only the in-frame ones, dropping some. That table is the source of V, J and clone size, and D and trimming were worked out from the DNA. In the table there are around 65,000 clones, 82% of which are singletons. Looked up from germline, CDR1 is MDHEN and CDR2 is SYDVKM. This CDR3 is built from 14 residues. Trimming took 5 bases from V and 8 from J; bases not matched to a gene: 10. V is TRBV28 and J is TRBJ1-2, with 8 bases lining up with TRBD1. Sequencing used peripheral blood. The sequence derives from a human donor in a cohort sampled during active COVID-19. CDR3 bases: TGTGCCAGCAGTCCAACCGGGACAGGCATCGGCTACACCTTC. Translation gives CASSPTGTGIGYTF.